The source of this T cell receptor beta chain is a study of blood T cell repertoires in COVID-19. Study overall: Sources were T cells, B-cell-depleted T cells, or PBMCs; the material itself was cDNA or gDNA.

Profiled with immunoSEQ multiplex PCR; TCRdb holds only in-frame clones, not every one. Of roughly 450,000 clones in the sample, around 90% were seen once. Everyone who took part was roughly 18 to 95 years old, and they came from 20 to 25 US areas. Allocation to cohorts depended on clinical history reported by the participants. The CDR3 has 15 residues. The germline V gene has CDR1 ENHRY and CDR2 SYGVKD. V was clipped by 8 bases and J by 0 bases, with 15 bases between them. This TCR derives from a man aged 18 to 29 who had recovered from COVID-19. The chain is built from TRBV10-3 and TRBJ2-3, with D possibly matching TRBD2 (5 bases). The sequenced sample consisted of PBMCs or T cells enriched from blood (not recorded which). The DNA for the CDR3 is TGTGCCATCGGTTTAAGGCGGGCCAGCACAGATACGCAGTATTTT. This encodes CAIGLRRASTDTQYF.